The present TCR beta chain was sequenced within a study of OX40 agonist ivuxolimab in advanced cancers. For the wider study: The costimulatory receptor OX40 (CD134) was targeted by ivuxolimab, a fully human IgG2 agonistic monoclonal antibody. The dose-escalation cohort was 82.7% male with a mean age of about 58 years, ranging from roughly 23 to 90. Partial responses occurred in three dose-escalation patients: two with cutaneous melanoma and one with hepatocellular carcinoma. Peripheral TCRbeta sequencing aimed to test whether ivuxolimab altered TCR sequence diversity and caused clonal T-cell expansion. Intravenous ivuxolimab was administered to patients every 2 weeks at six dose levels: 0.01, 0.1, 0.3, 1.5, 3 and 10 mg/kg. The paper covers the monotherapy dose-escalation part of the phase I ivuxolimab trial, which included N of about 51 patients. Of the approximately 53 patients in dose escalation, around 20 had hepatocellular carcinoma, roughly 15 had melanoma, 9 had renal cell carcinoma and 9 had head and neck cancer. Prior anti-PD-1, anti-PD-L1 or anti-CTLA-4 therapy was permitted, and 35% to 40% of dose-escalation patients had received checkpoint inhibitors. The paper as a whole reports these results and caveats: Clonal expansion of both CD4+ and CD8+ blood T cells was observed from baseline to week 6 at doses 0.1 to 3.0 mg/kg. In partial responders in the 0.1-3.0 mg/kg groups, normalized peripheral clonal expansion was found to be among the lowest, especially among CD8+ T cells. The antigen specificity of the clonally expanded peripheral T cells was not determined. Low levels of normalized T-cell clonal expansion were also shown by some nonresponding patients. After ivuxolimab, expanded clones were on average more numerous among CD8+ T cells than among CD4+ T cells.

Patients with a history of autoimmune disease or receiving systemic immunosuppression were excluded from the trial. In every dose cohort, peripheral blood was drawn for TCR sequencing at baseline, cycle 4 day 1, and cycle 7 day 1. The samples were taken from a phase I, first-in-human, multicenter, open-label dose-escalation trial of ivuxolimab. Adults with locally advanced or metastatic melanoma, renal cell carcinoma, hepatocellular carcinoma or head and neck squamous cell carcinoma were enrolled in the trial. CD4+ and CD8+ T cells were sorted separately from peripheral blood before TCR sequencing. For sequencing of the TCRbeta CDR3 region, genomic DNA was extracted from the sorted cells. The immunoSEQ Assay was used for sequencing of TCRbeta CDR3 regions. TCRdb stores this immuneACCESS table with in-frame sequences only. Part of the clones is absent; in the studies checked, under half of the shortfall reflects unresolved V genes, and no reason is known for the rest. This sample gives fewer than 85,000 clones in total; roughly nine tenths of them show up just once. Of the sample, under 10% falls within the top ten clones.

Worth noting for this clone: Its antigen remains undetermined. Base-call qualities are not available, and no considerably larger clone is one nucleotide away.

Reading from cysteine to phenylalanine, the CDR3 counts 14 amino acids. Just CDR3 DNA is preserved here, 42 bases in frame from base 1. V drops 5 bases and J drops 3 bases, leaving 12 bases in between. CDR1 and CDR2 (SGHTA, FQGTGA) derive from the germline V gene. The sample was CD4+ or CD8+ T cells sorted from blood, taken in a trial of the OX40 agonist ivuxolimab. The receptor chain draws on TRBV7-3 and TRBJ2-3, with no confident D gene call. The receptor comes from an adult with an advanced solid tumor such as melanoma, head and neck, liver or kidney cancer. The sequenced DNA: TGTGCCAGCAGCCCTCTCGGACCAACAGATACGCAGTATTTT. This sequence encodes CASSPLGPTDTQYF.